This TCR beta chain is drawn from a study of T cell responses to AZD1222 COVID-19 vaccine. Whole-study results and caveats: Donors were largely white British and mainly female; clonal diversity was possibly underestimated. Repertoires were collected only later (after the peak T cell response had occurred). Targeting of unmutated variant regions was reportedly seen in nearly half of spike-specific TCRs.

Points on this clone: Its cognate antigen is unknown.

V shed 6 bases and J shed 6 bases, with 16 bases lying between them. This CDR3 is 14 amino acids long. CDR1 is SGHRS and CDR2 is YFSETQ in the germline V gene. Repertoires were generated with immunoSEQ multiplex PCR, while TCRdb's copy carries only in-frame clones and drops some. The sample lists roughly 190,000 clones, roughly 88% occurring once. This chain joins TRBV5-1 and TRBJ1-3; a possible D gene is TRBD1 (5 bases). Sequencing used peripheral blood, obtained on day 0 of AZD1222 vaccination. The clonotype was recovered from an adult in good health. In DNA form, the CDR3 reads TGCGCCAGCACCCCGAGGCCGGGGGTAAACACCATATATTTT. Its protein is CASTPRPGVNTIYF.